Sequencing of this T cell receptor (beta chain) was carried out in a study of cytomegalovirus exposure and HLA in healthy donors. Study details: A prior analysis found 117 million unique TCR beta sequences from 170 million or so T cells.

This clone was counted only a few times. The antigen remains unidentified. The study's findings and limits: For presence/absence analyses, sequencing depth was assumed to be roughly uniform across donors.

Primers: 60 Vbeta forward and 13 Jbeta reverse. The assay was immunoSEQ multiplex PCR, and TCRdb's table has in-frame clones only and misses some. Here the sample spans 250,000 or so clones, 70% to 90% being singletons. Trimming took 4 bases from V and 2 from J; bases not matched to a gene: 6. The CDR3 runs to 16 residues. Germline V gene data show CDR1 as SGHDT and CDR2 as YYEEEE. The chain carries TRBV5-6 and TRBJ2-6, with 7 bases aligning to TRBD2. The sequencing sample was made of PBMCs. The TCR was taken from an older woman in good health and CMV-seropositive. The CDR3 reads CASSPSGRAGANVLTF. CDR3 nucleotide sequence: TGTGCCAGCAGCCCATCAGGGAGGGCTGGGGCCAACGTCCTGACTTTC.